This T cell receptor beta chain stems from a study of identical twins (dated by TCRdb to about 2016). Broadly, across the study: To test whether fetal clonotypes persist, this study deep-sequenced TCR alpha and beta repertoires from monozygotic twins, from unrelated adults of various ages, and from cord blood. To rule out contamination, replicate twin experiments were performed at different times with different library preparation protocols. Overall results and qualifications from the work: Fewer insertions were carried by abundant cord blood beta clonotypes; a weaker similar trend was observed in young adult naive repertoires, while no such trend was observed in memory repertoires. The excess sharing between twins in beta out-of-frame sequences was weaker because fewer shared sequences reduced the signal-to-noise ratio. Invariant T cells such as MAIT and iNKT could partly confound zero-insertion analyses, though diverse VJ usage argued against this for most clonotypes. Compared with coincidental sharing between unrelated individuals, an excess of low generation-probability sequences was observed among out-of-frame TCR alpha sequences shared between twins. Because the same donors could not be followed over many years, conclusions were based on cross-sectional statistical analysis. In monozygotic twins, recombination models systematically underestimated out-of-frame TCR alpha sharing, but the models matched the sharing seen between unrelated individuals.

The cysteine opens and the phenylalanine closes a CDR3 of 13 amino acids. Only the CDR3 DNA is retained, 39 bases long and in frame from the first base. CDR1 and CDR2 (LNHNV, YYDKDF) derive from the germline V gene (reference sequence). Between the V and J ends, shortened by 1 base and 5 bases respectively, the junction contains 8 bases. Library preparation was by 5' RACE. The run used an Illumina HiSeq 2000. A universal primer binding site was added through template switching, and the final cDNA carried a unique molecular identifier so that TCR cDNA molecules could be counted accurately. First-strand cDNA for TCR alpha and beta chains was synthesized from specific primers in the conserved constant-segment region. To control for contamination, every cDNA library was double barcoded, receiving both a SMART-Mk sample barcode and Illumina barcodes. TruSeq adapter sequences and Illumina sample barcodes were added in two successive PCR steps. Sequencing of the TCR alpha and beta cDNA libraries was done on the Illumina HiSeq platform using custom primers. The published analysis was carried out like this. MiGEC processed the raw reads to extract unique molecular identifiers, while MiXCR was used to determine the CDR3 positions. For each individual, recombination models were inferred using an EM algorithm with the repgenHMM and IGoR tools. The analysis of shared clonotypes was done with the tcR package in R, with sharing normalized by the product of cloneset sizes. To study raw recombination without the effects of thymic and clonal selection, out-of-frame nonproductive sequences were analyzed. TCRdb reprocessing: public reads trimmed at Q25 with fastp, clones called with MiXCR, in-frame beta chains kept. For every CDR3 protein sequence, its rows merge into one entry that carries the most common genes and DNA. These V and J calls originate from TCRdb's pipeline instead of the authors' own analysis. Within this sample are approximately 500,000 distinct CDR3 sequences, with about 24% of them counted one time only. Around 3% of the sample is taken by the ten largest.

On this clonotype: Its antigen is still unknown. No much larger clone exists at a distance of one base, and base qualities are not known.

Every donor was a healthy Caucasian. Three pairs of female monozygotic twins, all aged roughly 18 to 29 years, were included in the twin cohort. Positive isolation kits from Invitrogen were used to isolate CD4+ and CD8+ T cell populations. The same specimen was also included in a second study, on T cells expressing NK-cell markers. The second study also describes: TCR beta-chain repertoires were profiled in sorted CD3+CD56+NKG2C+, CD3+CD56+NKG2C- and CD3+CD56-NKG2C+ T-cell subsets from about 8 donors. Seven of the eight sequenced donors were HCMV-seropositive and one was HCMV-seronegative. In several experiments an anti-gammadeltaTCR antibody was added to restrict sorting to alphabetaTCR-expressing T cells. In over 5 donors, the dominant CD3+CD56+NKG2C+ clonotypes were among the top 10 CD8+ clonotypes and accounted for roughly 1.0-7.0% of CD8+ T cells. Those dominant clonotypes were again the most abundant among CD3+CD56-NKG2C+ cells in a few donors, at roughly 25-65%. Whether the expanded NKG2C-expressing T cell clones were specific for HCMV antigens was left unclear. All eight donors whose samples were sequenced were randomly selected healthy volunteers, three of them men and five women. To determine HCMV serostatus, a commercial ELISA kit was used to detect HCMV-specific IgG in serum. MIGEC handled demultiplexing of the reads and grouping by UMI, while MiTCR was used to assemble and quantify clonotypes. To exclude erroneous sequences, any TCR cDNA sequence not supported by at least two reads was discarded. The tcR package was used for downstream repertoire analysis, with clonotypes matched between fractions based on CDR3 nucleotide sequence plus V segment. VDJmatch was used to annotate antigen specificity against VDJdb, with one amino acid substitution in CDR3 permitted.

The sample was CD4+ T cells sorted from blood. The source of this sequence is a woman younger than 35 in good health. The rearranged chain carries TRBV15 and TRBJ2-5, with the identity of the D gene unclear. The sequence in DNA is TGTGCCACCAGCAGAGTTTTATATGAGACCCAGTACTTC. Translated, this is CATSRVLYETQYF.